A selection of T cell receptor beta chains follows, all from one sample in a study of blood T cell repertoires in COVID-19. Sequenced by immunoSEQ multiplex PCR; TCRdb stores in-frame clones only, minus some. The sample records some 270,000 clones, over 75% being singletons. Sequences were obtained from peripheral blood. The receptor source for this set is a woman in her seventies with acute or convalescent COVID-19. Each CDR3 is given with its conserved first and last residue. Fields, in order: V gene, D gene, J gene, clone size, CDR3 protein, CDR3 DNA. D genes are given only for firm matches. Not every row has a clone size; where given, it reads once, few, many or a size class.

>TRBV11-2|NA|TRBJ2-7|NA
CASSLDHSYEQYF
TGTGCCAGCAGCTTAGACCACTCCTACGAGCAGTACTTC
>TRBV6-2/TRBV6-3|TRBD1|TRBJ2-3|once
CASSNRGDGTDTQYF
TGTGCCAGCAGTAACAGGGGGGATGGCACAGATACGCAGTATTTT
>TRBV7-3|TRBD2|TRBJ2-1|NA
CASSLLTSGNNEQFF
TGTGCCAGCAGCTTACTGACTAGCGGGAACAATGAGCAGTTCTTC
>TRBV19|TRBD1|TRBJ1-5|NA
CASSIRDRGPWQPQHF
TGTGCCAGTAGTATCCGGGACAGGGGGCCGTGGCAGCCCCAGCATTTT
>TRBV3-1/TRBV3-2|TRBD1|TRBJ1-5|NA
CASSQKGQGNQPQHF
TGTGCCAGCAGCCAAAAGGGACAGGGCAATCAGCCCCAGCATTTT
>TRBV13|NA|TRBJ2-3|NA
CASSLYRESTDTQYF
TGTGCCAGCAGCTTATATAGGGAGAGCACAGATACGCAGTATTTT
>TRBV18|TRBD1|TRBJ1-1|NA
CASSSIQGASGNTEAFF
TGTGCCAGCTCATCGATACAGGGGGCATCGGGAAACACTGAAGCTTTCTTT
>TRBV4-1|TRBD2|TRBJ2-7|NA
CASSQDLVRGGNYEQYF
TGCGCCAGCAGCCAAGACCTAGTACGGGGGGGCAACTACGAGCAGTACTTC
>TRBV2|NA|TRBJ2-7|NA
CASSERRGVYEQYF
TGTGCCAGCAGTGAAAGGCGGGGAGTCTACGAGCAGTACTTC
>TRBV5-4|TRBD1|TRBJ2-5|once
CASSRQGLETQYF
TGTGCCAGCAGCCGACAGGGTCTGGAGACCCAGTACTTC
>TRBV19|TRBD1|TRBJ1-6|NA
CASRAGTGGFVGSPLHF
TGTGCCAGTAGAGCCGGGACAGGGGGGTTCGTAGGTTCACCCCTCCACTTT
>TRBV5-6|NA|TRBJ1-6|NA
CASSLPSTERSSYNSPLHF
TGTGCCAGCAGCTTGCCATCGACAGAGAGGAGCTCCTATAATTCACCCCTCCACTTT
>TRBV5-1|TRBD1|TRBJ1-4|NA
CASSLTGAGEKLFF
TGCGCCAGCAGCCTGACAGGGGCGGGTGAAAAACTGTTTTTT
>TRBV29-1|NA|TRBJ1-5|NA
CSVVEETANQPQHF
TGCAGCGTTGTTGAAGAGACAGCGAATCAGCCCCAGCATTTT
>TRBV6-6|TRBD1|TRBJ1-2|NA
CASSRDSNYGYTF
TGTGCCAGCAGCAGGGACAGTAACTATGGCTACACCTTC
>TRBV24-1|TRBD1|TRBJ2-6|NA
CATAGQGSGANVLTF
TGTGCCACCGCAGGACAGGGCTCTGGGGCCAACGTCCTGACTTTC
>TRBV7-9|NA|TRBJ2-5|NA
CASSPRGQETQYF
TGTGCCAGCAGCCCCCGAGGTCAAGAGACCCAGTACTTC
>TRBV2|TRBD1|TRBJ1-2|NA
CASIRQGAGYGYTF
TGTGCCAGCATCCGACAGGGGGCAGGCTATGGCTACACCTTC
>TRBV12-3/TRBV12-4|NA|TRBJ2-3|NA
CASSALDTQYF
TGTGCCAGCAGTGCGTTGGATACGCAGTATTTT
>TRBV5-1|NA|TRBJ1-6|NA
CASSSSLNSPLHF
TGCGCCAGCAGCTCGTCCTTAAATTCACCCCTCCACTTT
>TRBV3-1/TRBV3-2|NA|TRBJ1-4|NA
CASRGAGNYEKLFF
TGTGCCAGCCGGGGGGCAGGCAACTATGAAAAACTGTTTTTT
>TRBV2|TRBD2|TRBJ2-7|NA
CASSVASGPYEQYF
TGTGCCAGCAGTGTGGCTAGCGGGCCTTACGAGCAGTACTTC
>TRBV6-1|NA|TRBJ1-5|NA
CASSEDRGYSNQPQHF
TGTGCCAGCAGTGAAGATAGGGGTTATAGCAATCAGCCCCAGCATTTT
>TRBV18|TRBD1|TRBJ2-7|NA
CASSPPGQDYEQYF
TGTGCCAGCTCACCTCCCGGACAGGACTACGAGCAGTACTTC
>TRBV10-1|TRBD1|TRBJ2-3|NA
CASSEGTAKRDTQYF
TGCGCCAGCAGTGAGGGGACAGCTAAAAGGGATACGCAGTATTTT
>TRBV19|NA|TRBJ1-5|NA
CASSLGPDQPQHF
TGTGCCAGTAGTCTGGGGCCGGATCAGCCCCAGCATTTT
>TRBV19|NA|TRBJ1-4|NA
CASSIDWQGEEKLFF
TGTGCCAGTAGTATAGACTGGCAGGGTGAGGAAAAACTGTTTTTT
>TRBV15|NA|TRBJ1-4|NA
CATSRDPGEKLFF
TGTGCCACCAGCAGAGATCCCGGTGAAAAACTGTTTTTT
>TRBV7-3|TRBD2|TRBJ2-1|NA
CASSLGPGGSYNEQFF
TGTGCCAGCAGCTTAGGACCGGGGGGCTCCTACAATGAGCAGTTCTTC
>TRBV5-1|NA|TRBJ2-6|few
CASSLGGAGANVLTF
TGCGCCAGCAGCCTGGGGGGAGCTGGGGCCAACGTCCTGACTTTC
>TRBV18|NA|TRBJ1-6|NA
CASSPQSSYNSPLHF
TGTGCCAGCTCACCACAGAGCTCCTATAATTCACCCCTCCACTTT
>TRBV19|TRBD2|TRBJ2-6|NA
CASSMAGGASLTRVLTF
TGTGCCAGTAGTATGGCGGGGGGGGCCTCTCTTACCCGCGTCCTGACTTTC
>TRBV6-5|NA|TRBJ1-1|NA
CASSLHVVRGTEAFF
TGTGCCAGCAGCCTCCATGTAGTAAGGGGCACTGAAGCTTTCTTT
>TRBV2|NA|TRBJ2-7|NA
CASSGTIYEQYF
TGTGCCAGCAGTGGGACAATCTACGAGCAGTACTTC